The following is a T cell receptor beta chain sequence with its context. This sample was taken from a study of blood T cell repertoires in COVID-19. Study-level background: There were acute and convalescent COVID-19 samples, and they came from the United States, Italy and Spain.

The data were produced by immunoSEQ multiplex PCR, yet TCRdb's version contains in-frame clones alone and is incomplete. The sample consists of 300,000 to 400,000 clones, around 87% of them appearing once. This clonotype was obtained from a human donor in a cohort sampled during active COVID-19. The source material was peripheral blood.

CDR3 in amino acids: CASSLSGQGHSLTNYGYTF. The CDR3 bases are TGTGCCAGCAGTTTATCGGGACAGGGGCATTCTTTGACGAACTATGGCTACACCTTC. The chain carries TRBV27 and TRBJ1-2; 10 bases fit TRBD1. CDR1 is MNHEY, CDR2 SMNVEV, per germline (reference sequence). The CDR3 is 19 amino acids. The trim removed 0 bases at V and 2 bases at J, leaving 12 bases unmatched.